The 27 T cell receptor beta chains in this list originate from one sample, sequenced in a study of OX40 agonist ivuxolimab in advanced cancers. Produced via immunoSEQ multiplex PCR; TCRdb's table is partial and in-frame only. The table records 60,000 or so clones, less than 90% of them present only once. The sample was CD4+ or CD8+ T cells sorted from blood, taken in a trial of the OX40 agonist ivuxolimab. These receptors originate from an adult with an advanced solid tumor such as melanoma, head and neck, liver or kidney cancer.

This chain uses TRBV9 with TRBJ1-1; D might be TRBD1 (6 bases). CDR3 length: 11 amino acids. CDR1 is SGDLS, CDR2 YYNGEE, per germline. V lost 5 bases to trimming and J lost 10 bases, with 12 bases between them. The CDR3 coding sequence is TGTGCCAGCAGTGGAAGGGGGGGAGCTTTCTTT. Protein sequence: CASSGRGGAFF.

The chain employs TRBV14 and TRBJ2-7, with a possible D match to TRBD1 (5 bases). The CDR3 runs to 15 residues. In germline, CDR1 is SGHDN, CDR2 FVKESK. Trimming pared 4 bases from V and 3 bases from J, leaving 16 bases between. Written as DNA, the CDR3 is TGTGCCAGCAGCCGAGACAGCACAAGGTACTACGAGCAGTACTTC. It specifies CASSRDSTRYYEQYF.

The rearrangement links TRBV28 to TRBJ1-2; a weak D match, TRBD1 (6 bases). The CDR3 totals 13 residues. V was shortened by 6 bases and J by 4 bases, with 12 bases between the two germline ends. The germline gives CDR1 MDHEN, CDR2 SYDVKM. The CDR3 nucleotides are TGTGCCAGCAGCTGGGGGGCGAGCTATGGCTACACCTTC. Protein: CASSWGASYGYTF.

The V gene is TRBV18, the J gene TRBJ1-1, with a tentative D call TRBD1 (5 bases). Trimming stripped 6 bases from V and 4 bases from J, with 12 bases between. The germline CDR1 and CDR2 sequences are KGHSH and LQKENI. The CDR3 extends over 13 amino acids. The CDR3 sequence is CASSPRAPTEAFF. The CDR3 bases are TGTGCCAGCTCCCCCAGGGCCCCCACTGAAGCTTTCTTT.

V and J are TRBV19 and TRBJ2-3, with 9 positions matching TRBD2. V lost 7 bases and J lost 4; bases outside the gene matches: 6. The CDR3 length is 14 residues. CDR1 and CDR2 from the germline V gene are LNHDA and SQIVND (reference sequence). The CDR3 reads CASIEAGGSDTQYF. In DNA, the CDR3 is TGTGCCAGTATCGAGGCGGGGGGGTCAGATACGCAGTATTTT.

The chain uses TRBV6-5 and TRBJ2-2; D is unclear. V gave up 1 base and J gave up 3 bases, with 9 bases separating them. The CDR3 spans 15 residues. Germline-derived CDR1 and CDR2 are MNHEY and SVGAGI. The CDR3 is CASSYLGRDTGELFF. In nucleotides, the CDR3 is TGTGCCAGCAGTTACTTGGGCAGAGACACCGGGGAGCTGTTTTTT.

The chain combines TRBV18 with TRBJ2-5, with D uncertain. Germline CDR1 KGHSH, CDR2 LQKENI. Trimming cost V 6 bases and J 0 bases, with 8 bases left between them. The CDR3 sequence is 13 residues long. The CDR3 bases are TGTGCCAGCTCGCCCCGGGACCAAGAGACCCAGTACTTC. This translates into CASSPRDQETQYF.

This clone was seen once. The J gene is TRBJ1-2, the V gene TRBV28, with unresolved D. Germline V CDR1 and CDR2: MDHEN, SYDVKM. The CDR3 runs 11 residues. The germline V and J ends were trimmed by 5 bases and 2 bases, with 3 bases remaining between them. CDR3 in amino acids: CASSVNYGYTF. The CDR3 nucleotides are TGTGCCAGCAGTGTAAACTATGGCTACACCTTC.

The CDR3 loop is CASSFSFGTLNSPLHF. For the CDR3, the DNA is TGTGCCAGCAGTTTCTCTTTCGGGACACTCAATTCACCCCTCCACTTT. This chain uses TRBV6-5 with TRBJ1-6; the D gene is possibly TRBD1 (6 bases). V lost 4 bases to trimming and J lost 7 bases, with 17 bases between them. The CDR3 extends over 16 amino acids. Germline-derived CDR1 and CDR2 are MNHEY and SVGAGI.

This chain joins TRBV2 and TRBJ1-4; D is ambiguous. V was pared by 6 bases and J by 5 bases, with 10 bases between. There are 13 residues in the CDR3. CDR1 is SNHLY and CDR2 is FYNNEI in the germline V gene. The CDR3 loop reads CASRRHENEKLFF. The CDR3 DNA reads TGTGCCAGCAGAAGACACGAGAATGAAAAACTGTTTTTT.

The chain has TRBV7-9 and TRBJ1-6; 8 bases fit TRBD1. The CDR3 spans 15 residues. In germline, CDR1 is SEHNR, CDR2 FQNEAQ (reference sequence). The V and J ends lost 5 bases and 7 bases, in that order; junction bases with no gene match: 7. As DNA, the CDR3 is TGTGCCAGCAGCCCCGGACAGGGTGGCAATTCACCCCTCCACTTT. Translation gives CASSPGQGGNSPLHF.

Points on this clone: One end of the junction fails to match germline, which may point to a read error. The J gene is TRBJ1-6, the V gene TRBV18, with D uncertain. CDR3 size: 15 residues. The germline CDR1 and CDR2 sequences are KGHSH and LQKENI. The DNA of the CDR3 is TGTGCCAGCTCACCAGAGAACTCCTCTAATTCACCCCTCCACTTT. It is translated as CASSPENSSNSPLHF. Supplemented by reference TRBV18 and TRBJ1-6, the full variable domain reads NAGVMQNPRHLVRRRGQEARLRCSPMKGHSHVYWYRQLPEEGLKFMVYLQKENIIDESGMPKERFSAEFPKEGPSILRIQQVVRGDSAAYFCASSPENSSNSPLHFGNGTRLTVT.

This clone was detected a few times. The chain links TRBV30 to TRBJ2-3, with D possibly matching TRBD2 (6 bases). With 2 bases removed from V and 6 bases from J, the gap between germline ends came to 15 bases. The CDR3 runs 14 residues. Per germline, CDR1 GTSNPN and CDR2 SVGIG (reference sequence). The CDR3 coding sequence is TGTGCCTGGAGTCGAGGCGGGGCAGGGGATACGCAGTATTTT. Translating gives CAWSRGGAGDTQYF.

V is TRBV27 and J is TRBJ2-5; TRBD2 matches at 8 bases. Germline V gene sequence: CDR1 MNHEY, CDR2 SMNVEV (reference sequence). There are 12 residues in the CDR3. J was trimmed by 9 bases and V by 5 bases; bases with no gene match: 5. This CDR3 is CASSAGGGAQYF. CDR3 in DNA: TGTGCCAGCAGTGCGGGGGGTGGGGCCCAGTACTTC.

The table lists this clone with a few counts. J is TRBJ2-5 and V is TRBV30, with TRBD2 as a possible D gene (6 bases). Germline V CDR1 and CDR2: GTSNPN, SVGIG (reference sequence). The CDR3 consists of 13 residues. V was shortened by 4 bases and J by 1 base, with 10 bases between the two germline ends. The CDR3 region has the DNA TGTGCCTGGAACGGGGGAACCCAAGAGACCCAGTACTTC. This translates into CAWNGGTQETQYF.

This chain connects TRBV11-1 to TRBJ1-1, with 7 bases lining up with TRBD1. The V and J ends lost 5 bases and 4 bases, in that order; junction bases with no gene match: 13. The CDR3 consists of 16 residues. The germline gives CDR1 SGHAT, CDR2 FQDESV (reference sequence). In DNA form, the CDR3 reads TGTGCCAGCAGCCCAAAGGGACAGAGCCGTGGCACTGAAGCTTTCTTT. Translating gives CASSPKGQSRGTEAFF.

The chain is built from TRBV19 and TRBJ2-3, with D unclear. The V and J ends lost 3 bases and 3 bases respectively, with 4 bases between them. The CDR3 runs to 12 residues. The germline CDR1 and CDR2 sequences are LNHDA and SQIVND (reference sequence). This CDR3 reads CASSIGTDTQYF. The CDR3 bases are TGTGCCAGTAGTATTGGTACAGATACGCAGTATTTT.

In DNA, the CDR3 is TGCGCCAGCAGCCAAGGTCCGACGGGACATACTCCGGCCGGCTACACCTTC. Protein product: CASSQGPTGHTPAGYTF. This chain links TRBV4-1 with TRBJ1-2; TRBD1 might be the D (6 bases). The germline gives CDR1 MGHRA, CDR2 YSYEKL. CDR3 length: 17 amino acids. Trimming pared 1 base from V and 8 bases from J, leaving 23 bases between.

CDR3 sequence reads: CASSPPELYNEQFF. CDR3 coding DNA: TGTGCCAGCAGCCCACCGGAACTTTACAATGAGCAGTTCTTC. The genes are TRBV7-2 and TRBJ2-1; no firm D call. Germline CDR1 and CDR2: SGHTA and FQGNSA. This CDR3 comprises 14 residues. Trimming pared 5 bases from V and 4 bases from J, leaving 12 bases between.

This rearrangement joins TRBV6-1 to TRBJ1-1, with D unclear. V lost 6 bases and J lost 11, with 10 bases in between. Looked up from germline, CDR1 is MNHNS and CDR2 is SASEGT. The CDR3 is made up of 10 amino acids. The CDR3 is CASRIEYAFF. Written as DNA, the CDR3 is TGTGCCAGCAGGATCGAGTATGCTTTCTTT.

CDR3 protein: CASSLGQGRGEQYF. CDR3 coding DNA: TGTGCCAGCAGCTTAGGACAGGGACGGGGAGAGCAGTACTTC. The V gene is TRBV7-8, the J gene TRBJ2-7; 7 bases agree with TRBD1. After removal of 1 base from V and 7 bases from J, the junction contained 7 bases not matched to a gene. This CDR3 region has 14 residues. CDR1 SGHVS and CDR2 FQNEAQ come from the germline V gene.

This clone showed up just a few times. The chain's CDR3 is CASSENRGYNEQFF. In DNA form, the CDR3 reads TGTGCCAGCAGTGAAAACAGGGGGTACAATGAGCAGTTCTTC. This chain links TRBV6-1 with TRBJ2-1, with 8 bases lining up with TRBD1. The CDR3 has 14 amino acids. Germline CDR1 MNHNS, CDR2 SASEGT. Unmatched junction bases numbered 1, after V lost 2 bases and J lost 4 bases.

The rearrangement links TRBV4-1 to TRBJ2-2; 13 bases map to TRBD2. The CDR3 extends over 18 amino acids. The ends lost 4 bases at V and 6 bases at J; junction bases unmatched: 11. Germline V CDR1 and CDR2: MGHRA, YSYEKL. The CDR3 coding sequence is TGCGCCAGCAGCCCTTACTTACTAGCGGGGGGGCTTGCCGGGGAGCTGTTTTTT. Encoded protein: CASSPYLLAGGLAGELFF.

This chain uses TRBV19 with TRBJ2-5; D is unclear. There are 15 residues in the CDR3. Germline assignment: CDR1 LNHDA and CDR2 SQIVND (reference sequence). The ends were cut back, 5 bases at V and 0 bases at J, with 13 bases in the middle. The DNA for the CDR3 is TGTGCCAGTAGTTCCCCAGGAACCGACCAAGAGACCCAGTACTTC. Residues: CASSSPGTDQETQYF. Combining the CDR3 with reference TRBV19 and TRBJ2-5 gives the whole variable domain DGGITQSPKYLFRKEGQNVTLSCEQNLNHDAMYWYRQDPGQGLRLIYYSQIVNDFQKGDIAEGYSVSREKKESFPLTVTSAQKNPTAFYLCASSSPGTDQETQYFGPGTRLLVL.

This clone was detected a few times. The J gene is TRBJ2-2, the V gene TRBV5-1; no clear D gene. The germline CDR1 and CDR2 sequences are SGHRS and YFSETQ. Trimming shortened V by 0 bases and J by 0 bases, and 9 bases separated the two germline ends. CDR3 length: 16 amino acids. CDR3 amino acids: CASSLESQSNTGELFF. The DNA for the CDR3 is TGCGCCAGCAGCTTGGAATCACAGTCGAACACCGGGGAGCTGTTTTTT. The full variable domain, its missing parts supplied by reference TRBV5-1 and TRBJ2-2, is KAGVTQTPRYLIKTRGQQVTLSCSPISGHRSVSWYQQTPGQGLQFLFEYFSETQRNKGNFPGRFSGRQFSNSRSEMNVSTLELGDSALYLCASSLESQSNTGELFFGEGSRLTVL.

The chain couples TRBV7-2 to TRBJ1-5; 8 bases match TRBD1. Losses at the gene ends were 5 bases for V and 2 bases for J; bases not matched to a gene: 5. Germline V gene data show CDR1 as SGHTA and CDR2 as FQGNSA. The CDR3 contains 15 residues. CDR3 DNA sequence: TGTGCCAGCAGCCCACGGACAGGGCGCAATCAGCCCCAGCATTTT. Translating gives CASSPRTGRNQPQHF. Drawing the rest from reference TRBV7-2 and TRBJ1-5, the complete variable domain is GAGVSQSPSNKVTEKGKDVELRCDPISGHTALYWYRQSLGQGLEFLIYFQGNSAPDKSGLPSDRFSAERTGGSVSTLTIQRTQQEDSAVYLCASSPRTGRNQPQHFGDGTRLSIL.

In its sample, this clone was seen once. The CDR3 region has the DNA TGTGCTAGTGGGCAGCCGAACACCGGGGAGCTGTTTTTT. It encodes CASGQPNTGELFF. The chain combines TRBV12-5 with TRBJ2-2; D is unresolved. V shed 6 bases and J shed 0 bases, with 5 bases lying between them. This CDR3 region has 13 residues. Germline V CDR1 and CDR2: LGHNT, FRNRAP. Full variable domain (remainder filled in from reference TRBV12-5 and TRBJ2-2): DARVTQTPRHKVTEMGQEVTMRCQPILGHNTVFWYRQTMMQGLELLAYFRNRAPLDDSGMPKDRFSAEMPDATLATLKIQPSEPRDSAVYFCASGQPNTGELFFGEGSRLTVL.